The clone carrying this T cell receptor beta chain was detected once. Antigen unknown. The CDR3 is made up of 13 amino acids. The germline gives CDR1 SEHNR, CDR2 FQNEAQ (reference sequence). V was shortened by 7 bases and J by 8 bases, with 17 bases between the two germline ends. Primers: 60 Vbeta forward and 13 Jbeta reverse. Libraries were prepared by immunoSEQ multiplex PCR; TCRdb keeps only in-frame clonotypes and omits some of them. The sample lists more than 150,000 clones, over 80% occurring once. These data are taken from a study of cytomegalovirus exposure and HLA in healthy donors. General observations from the study: Some TCR beta chains (approximately 180 of them) were listed as cytomegalovirus-associated. Usually a TCR sequence was rare, but some public TCRs were found in many donors. Later analysis indicated greater clonal expansion among HLA-associated TCR beta chains than among equally common other chains.

Sequenced material: PBMCs. V usage is TRBV7-9 and J usage is TRBJ1-2, with a possible D match to TRBD1 (6 bases). The clonotype originates from a middle-aged man in good health and CMV-seronegative. The CDR3 DNA reads TGTGCCAGCAACTTTGGGGGCCCGTTAGGCTACACCTTC. Amino acid sequence: CASNFGGPLGYTF.